These 6 T cell receptor beta chains were all obtained from the same sample, sequenced in a study of blood T cell repertoires in COVID-19 (dated by TCRdb to about 2020). Library creation used the immunoSEQ multiplex PCR assay. Imported from immuneACCESS, the table was reduced by TCRdb to in-frame sequences with V and J called. These copies leave out some clones; in studies compared against another copy, an unresolved V gene accounts for under half, and the cause of the remainder is not known. Across this sample there are about 130,000 clones, with roughly 80% seen only once. The ten biggest clones cover around 3% of the sample. Sequencing was done on a sample of peripheral blood. The receptor source for this set is a woman older than 75 with acute or convalescent COVID-19.

The chain uses TRBV18 and TRBJ1-1; TRBD1 is a possible D gene (6 bases). V was cut by 4 bases and J by 2 bases, with 14 bases left in between. CDR1 is KGHSH, CDR2 LQKENI, per germline. The CDR3 extends over 15 amino acids. Written as DNA, the CDR3 is TGTGCCAGCTCACTACAGACAGGCATAAACACTGAAGCTTTCTTT. Translated, it gives CASSLQTGINTEAFF.

The chain combines TRBV10-1 with TRBJ2-3; 13 nucleotides line up with TRBD2. The ends lost 9 bases at V and 4 bases at J; junction bases unmatched: 7. This CDR3 has 15 residues. Germline V gene lookup returns CDR1 WNHNN and CDR2 SYGVQD (reference sequence). In nucleotides, the CDR3 is TGCGCCAGTTCAGGGACTAGCGGGGTTTCAGATACGCAGTATTTT. It is translated as CASSGTSGVSDTQYF.

The chain combines TRBV5-1 with TRBJ2-1; TRBD1 agrees at 11 bases. The CDR3 is 20 amino acids. Germline V gives CDR1 SGHRS, CDR2 YFSETQ. V lost 3 bases to trimming and J lost 0 bases; unmatched junction nucleotides: 14. The DNA for the CDR3 is TGCGCCAGCAGCTCAGAACCGGGACAGGGGGTGTCTGCCTCCTACAATGAGCAGTTCTTC. Protein product: CASSSEPGQGVSASYNEQFF.

The chain uses TRBV5-4 and TRBJ2-1; 10 bases fit TRBD1. Germline CDR1 is SGHNT and CDR2 is YYREEE (reference sequence). Germline trimming cut 3 bases from V and 4 bases from J; bases unmatched to any gene: 4. The CDR3 is made up of 15 amino acids. This chain's CDR3 is CASSSGQGPYNEQFF. CDR3 nucleotides: TGTGCCAGCAGCTCGGGACAGGGGCCATACAATGAGCAGTTCTTC.

V gene TRBV6-6 combines with J gene TRBJ1-1; D might be TRBD1 (5 bases). Germline V gives CDR1 MNHNY, CDR2 SVGAGI (reference sequence). Trimming took off 7 bases at V and 3 bases at J, with 15 bases between the two ends. CDR3 length: 14 residues. CDR3 amino acids: CASNQGGADTEAFF. DNA of the CDR3: TGTGCCAGCAACCAAGGTGGGGCGGACACTGAAGCTTTCTTT.

The chain employs TRBV5-1 and TRBJ1-5; 9 nucleotides match TRBD1. This CDR3 contains 15 residues. Trimming at V came to 0 bases and at J to 7 bases, leaving 5 bases not matched to a gene. In germline, CDR1 is SGHRS, CDR2 YFSETQ. This chain's CDR3 is CASSLEGTGKQPQHF. DNA for the CDR3: TGCGCCAGCAGCTTGGAAGGGACAGGGAAACAGCCCCAGCATTTT.